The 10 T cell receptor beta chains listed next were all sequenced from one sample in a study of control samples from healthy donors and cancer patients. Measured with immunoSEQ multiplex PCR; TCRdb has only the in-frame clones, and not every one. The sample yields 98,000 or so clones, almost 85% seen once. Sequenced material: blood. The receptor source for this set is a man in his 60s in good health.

The CDR3: CASSVGVGTRFNTEAFF. The CDR3 region has the DNA TGTGCCAGCAGCGTAGGCGTGGGAACGCGATTTAACACTGAAGCTTTCTTT. The chain combines TRBV9 with TRBJ1-1, with D unresolved. The V gene's germline CDR1 is SGDLS and CDR2 YYNGEE. V shed 0 bases and J shed 2 bases, with 17 bases lying between them. This CDR3 comprises 17 residues.

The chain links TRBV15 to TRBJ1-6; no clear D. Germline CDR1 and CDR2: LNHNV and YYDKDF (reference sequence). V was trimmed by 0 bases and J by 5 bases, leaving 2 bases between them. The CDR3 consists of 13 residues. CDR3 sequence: CATSRDNNSPLHF. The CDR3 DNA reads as TGTGCCACCAGCAGAGATAATAATTCACCCCTCCACTTT.

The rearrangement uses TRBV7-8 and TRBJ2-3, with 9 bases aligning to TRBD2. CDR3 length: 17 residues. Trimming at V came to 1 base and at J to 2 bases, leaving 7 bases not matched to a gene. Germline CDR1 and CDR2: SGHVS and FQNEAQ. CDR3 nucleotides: TGTGCCAGCAGCTTAGAGGGCGGGAGGGATATCACAGATACGCAGTATTTT. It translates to CASSLEGGRDITDTQYF. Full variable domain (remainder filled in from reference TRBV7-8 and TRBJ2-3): GAGVSQSPRYKVAKRGQDVALRCDPISGHVSLFWYQQALGQGPEFLTYFQNEAQLDKSGLPSDRFFAERPEGSVSTLKIQRTQQEDSAVYLCASSLEGGRDITDTQYFGPGTRLTVL.

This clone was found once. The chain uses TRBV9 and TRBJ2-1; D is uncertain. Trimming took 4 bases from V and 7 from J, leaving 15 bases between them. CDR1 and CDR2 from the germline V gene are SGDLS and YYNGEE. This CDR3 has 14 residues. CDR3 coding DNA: TGTGCCAGCAGCCTCAGCAGGTCGACAAATGAGCAGTTCTTC. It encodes CASSLSRSTNEQFF.

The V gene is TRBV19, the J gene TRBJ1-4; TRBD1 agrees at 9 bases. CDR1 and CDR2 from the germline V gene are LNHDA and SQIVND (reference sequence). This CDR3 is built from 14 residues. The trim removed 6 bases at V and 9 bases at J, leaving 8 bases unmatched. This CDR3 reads CASRGDRGAKKLFF. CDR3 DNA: TGTGCCAGTAGGGGAGACAGGGGGGCGAAAAAACTGTTTTTT.

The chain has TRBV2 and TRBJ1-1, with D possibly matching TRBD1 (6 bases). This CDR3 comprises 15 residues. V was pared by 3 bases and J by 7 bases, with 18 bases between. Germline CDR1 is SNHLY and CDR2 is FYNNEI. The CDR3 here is CASSDQGRGGLEAFF. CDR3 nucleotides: TGTGCCAGCAGTGATCAGGGGCGAGGAGGACTTGAAGCTTTCTTT.

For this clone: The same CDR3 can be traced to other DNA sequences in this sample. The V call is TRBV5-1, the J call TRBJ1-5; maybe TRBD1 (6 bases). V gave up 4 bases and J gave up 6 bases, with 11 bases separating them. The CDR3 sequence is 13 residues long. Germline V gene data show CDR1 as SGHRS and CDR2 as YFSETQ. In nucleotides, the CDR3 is TGCGCCAGCAGCCCCGACAGGTCTCAGCCCCAGCATTTT. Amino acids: CASSPDRSQPQHF.

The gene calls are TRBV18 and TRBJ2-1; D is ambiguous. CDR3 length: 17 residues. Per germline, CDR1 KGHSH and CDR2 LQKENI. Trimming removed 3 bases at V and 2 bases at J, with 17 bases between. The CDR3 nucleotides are TGTGCCAGCTCACCGGATCTGAGGAGAGACCCCTACAATGAGCAGTTCTTC. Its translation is CASSPDLRRDPYNEQFF.

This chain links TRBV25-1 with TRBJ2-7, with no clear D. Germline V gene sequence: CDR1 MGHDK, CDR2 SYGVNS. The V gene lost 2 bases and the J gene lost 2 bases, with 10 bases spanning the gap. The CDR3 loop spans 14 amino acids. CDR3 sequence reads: CASSEPTTTYEQYF. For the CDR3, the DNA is TGTGCCAGCAGTGAACCAACAACTACCTACGAGCAGTACTTC.

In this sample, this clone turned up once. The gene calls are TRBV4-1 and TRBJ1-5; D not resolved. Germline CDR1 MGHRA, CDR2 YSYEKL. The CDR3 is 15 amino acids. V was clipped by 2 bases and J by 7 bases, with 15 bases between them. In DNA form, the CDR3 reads TGCGCCAGCAGCCAAACCCCGGCCTGTCGACAGCCCCAGCATTTT. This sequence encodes CASSQTPACRQPQHF.